This paragraph covers one T cell receptor beta chain sequence. This clone was observed once. The clone's antigen remains unknown. No much larger clone is present one base from it, and per-base qualities are unavailable. The germline ends are 9 bases apart after V is trimmed by 1 base and J by 2 bases. The CDR3, from cysteine to phenylalanine, totals 14 residues. This entry keeps only the CDR3 DNA: 42 bases, framed from base 1. The germline V gene (reference sequence) supplies CDR1 SGHKS and CDR2 YYEKEE. Explained via the paper, the treatment or condition label denotes: roughly 19 received Ad26.COV2.S at low or high dose, single or two shots; 5 received placebo; per-sample allocation not given. For vaccine and placebo recipients, the sequenced repertoires came from samples collected on day 63 after the first injection. Cohort 1b enrolled 25 adults aged 18-55 years at a single site in Boston, USA, between 29 July and 7 August 2020. As a vaccine, Ad26.COV2.S was a replication-incompetent adenovirus type 26 vector that expressed a prefusion-stabilized SARS-CoV-2 spike protein derived from the original Wuhan strain.

This entry belongs to a study of Ad26.COV2.S vaccination and SARS-CoV-2 variants listed by TCRdb under 2021. Context from the whole study: Donors in the vaccine arm were drawn from COV1001, a phase I-IIa trial of Ad26.COV2.S in healthy adults that was multicentre, randomized, double-blind and placebo-controlled. Ad26.COV2.S was administered intramuscularly at a dose of 5x10^10 or 1x10^11 viral particles, either as one shot or as two shots given 56 days apart. TCRbeta repertoire sequencing was used to assess the specificity and breadth of SARS-CoV-2-reactive T cell receptors after Ad26.COV2.S vaccination. A total of approximately 30 samples were included in the TCR-sequenced set, comprising roughly 19 Ad26.COV2.S vaccine recipients, 5 placebo recipients and 8 SARS-CoV-2 convalescent individuals. Trial participants were randomized into five groups of five: low-dose or high-dose Ad26.COV2.S given once or twice, or placebo on both occasions. Throughout the experiments and outcome assessment, investigators stayed blinded to trial group allocation. Overall results and qualifications from the work: Comparing responses between vaccine doses or regimens was not something the study was powered to do. According to the authors, total T cell responses may have been underestimated by the TCR breadth and depth analyses. After vaccination, substantial breadth of spike-specific CD8+ and CD4+ T cell responses was reported. Compared with placebo recipients, Ad26.COV2.S recipients showed higher spike-specific TCR breadth (P = 0.0014). Non-spike TCR breadth was comparable between vaccine and placebo recipients, consistent with the vaccine containing only spike.

The immunoSEQ Assay was the method used to sequence TCRbeta CDR3 regions. After extraction, genomic DNA underwent amplification by bias-controlled multiplex PCR, followed by high-throughput sequencing. Regarding the original processing steps: To quantify the absolute abundance of each unique TCRbeta CDR3 region, sequences were collapsed and filtered. T cell fraction was estimated by normalizing TCRbeta template counts to usable DNA, with usable DNA measured through amplification of reference genes found in all nucleated cells. Repertoire TCRs were annotated as SARS-CoV-2-specific by exact matching of V gene, CDR3 amino acid sequence and J gene to a known reactive TCR set. The reference SARS-CoV-2 TCR set was derived from MIRA and filtered for enrichment in COVID-19-positive ImmuneCODE repertoires, a step that removed public or cross-reactive TCRs. Based on the MIRA antigens, annotated TCRs were further analysed at the level of specific ORF or position within ORF. Depth was the summed frequency of annotated unique rearrangements, while breadth was defined as annotated unique rearrangements over total unique productive rearrangements. TCR breadth was compared between groups using two-sided Wilcoxon rank-sum tests. The clones in this table, taken by TCRdb from immuneACCESS, are in-frame only. Not every clone is retained; where verified, under half of the shortfall comes from an unresolved V gene, and the cause of the rest is unknown. V and J calls and clone size come straight from that table; D and trimming were deduced from the DNA. This sample lists around 500,000 clones; roughly 87% were detected once. Of the sample, under 2% falls within the top ten clones.

Source: peripheral blood, taken in a trial of Ad26.COV2.S vaccine versus placebo. The clonotype comes from a person aged 18-65 years who received the Ad26.COV2.S COVID-19 vaccine or a placebo. The sequence is built from TRBV5-5 and TRBJ1-1; no confident D gene assignment can be made. DNA sequence: TGTGCCAGCAGCTTGAGTGCACCAAACACTGAAGCTTTCTTT. This is translated as CASSLSAPNTEAFF. With the portions outside the CDR3 filled from the reference TRBV5-5 and TRBJ1-1 genes, the complete variable region becomes DAGVTQSPTHLIKTRGQQVTLRCSPISGHKSVSWYQQVLGQGPQFIFQYYEKEERGRGNFPDRFSARQFPNYSSELNVNALLLGDSALYLCASSLSAPNTEAFFGQGTRLTVV.